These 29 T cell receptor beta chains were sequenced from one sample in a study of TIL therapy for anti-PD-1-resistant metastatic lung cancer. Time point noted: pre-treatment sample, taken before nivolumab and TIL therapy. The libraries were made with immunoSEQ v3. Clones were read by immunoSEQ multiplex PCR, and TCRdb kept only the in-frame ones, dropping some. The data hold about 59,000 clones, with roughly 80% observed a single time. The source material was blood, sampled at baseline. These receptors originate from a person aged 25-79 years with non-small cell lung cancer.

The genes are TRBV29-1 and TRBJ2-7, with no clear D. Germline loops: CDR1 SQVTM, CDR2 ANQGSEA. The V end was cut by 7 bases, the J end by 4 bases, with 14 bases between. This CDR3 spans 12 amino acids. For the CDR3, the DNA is TGCAGCGGTGGAACTTCGCTTTACGAGCAGTACTTC. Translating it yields CSGGTSLYEQYF.

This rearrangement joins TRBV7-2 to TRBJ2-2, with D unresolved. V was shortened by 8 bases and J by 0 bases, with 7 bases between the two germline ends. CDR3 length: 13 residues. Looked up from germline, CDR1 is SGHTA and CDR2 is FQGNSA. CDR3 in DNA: TGTGCCAGCGTACAGCCGAACACCGGGGAGCTGTTTTTT. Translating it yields CASVQPNTGELFF.

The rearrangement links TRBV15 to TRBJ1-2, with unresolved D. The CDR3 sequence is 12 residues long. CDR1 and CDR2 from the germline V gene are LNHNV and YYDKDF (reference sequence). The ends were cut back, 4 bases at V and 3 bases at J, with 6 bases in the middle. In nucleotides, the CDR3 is TGTGCCACCAGCAACGGAGACTATGGCTACACCTTC. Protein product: CATSNGDYGYTF.

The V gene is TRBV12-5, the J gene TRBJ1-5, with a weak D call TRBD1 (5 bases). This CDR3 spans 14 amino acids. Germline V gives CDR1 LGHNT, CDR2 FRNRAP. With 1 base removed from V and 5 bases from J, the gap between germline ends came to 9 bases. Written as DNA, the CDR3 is TGTGCTAGTGGTTTGGAGAGGGGCTATCAGCCCCAGCATTTT. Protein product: CASGLERGYQPQHF.

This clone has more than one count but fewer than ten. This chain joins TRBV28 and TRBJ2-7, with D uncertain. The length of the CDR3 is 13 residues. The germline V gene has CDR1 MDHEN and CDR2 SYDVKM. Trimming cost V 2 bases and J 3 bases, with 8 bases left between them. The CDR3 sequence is CASSLVGIYEQYF. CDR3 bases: TGTGCCAGCAGTTTAGTAGGGATCTACGAGCAGTACTTC.

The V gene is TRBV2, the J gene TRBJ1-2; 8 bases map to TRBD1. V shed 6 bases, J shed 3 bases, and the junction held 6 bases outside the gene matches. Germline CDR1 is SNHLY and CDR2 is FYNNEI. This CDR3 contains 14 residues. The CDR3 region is CASSRTGRDYGYTF. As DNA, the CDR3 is TGTGCCAGCAGCCGGACAGGGAGGGACTATGGCTACACCTTC.

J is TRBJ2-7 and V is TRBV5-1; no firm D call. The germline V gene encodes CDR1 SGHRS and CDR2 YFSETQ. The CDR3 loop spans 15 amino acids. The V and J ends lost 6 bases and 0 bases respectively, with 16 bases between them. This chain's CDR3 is CASKQGPLSSYEQYF. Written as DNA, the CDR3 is TGCGCCAGCAAACAAGGCCCCCTCAGCTCCTACGAGCAGTACTTC.

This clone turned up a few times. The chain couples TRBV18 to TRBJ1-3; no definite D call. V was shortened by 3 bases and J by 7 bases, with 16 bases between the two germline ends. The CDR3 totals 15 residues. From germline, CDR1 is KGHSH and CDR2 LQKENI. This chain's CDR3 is CASSPDPPPRNTIYF. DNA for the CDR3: TGTGCCAGCTCACCGGACCCACCGCCAAGGAACACCATATATTTT.

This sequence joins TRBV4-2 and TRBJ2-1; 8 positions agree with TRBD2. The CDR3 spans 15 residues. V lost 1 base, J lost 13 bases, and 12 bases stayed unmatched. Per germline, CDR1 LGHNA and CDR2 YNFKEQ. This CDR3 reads CASSQGAAGGPYQFF. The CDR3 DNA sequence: TGTGCCAGCAGCCAAGGGGCGGCGGGAGGCCCTTATCAGTTCTTC.

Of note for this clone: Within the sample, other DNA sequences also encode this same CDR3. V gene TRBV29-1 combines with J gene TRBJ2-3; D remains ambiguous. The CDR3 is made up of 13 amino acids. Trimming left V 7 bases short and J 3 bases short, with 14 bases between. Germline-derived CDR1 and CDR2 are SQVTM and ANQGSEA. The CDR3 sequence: CSAGPSSTDTQYF. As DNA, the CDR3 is TGCAGCGCCGGACCATCTTCGACAGATACGCAGTATTTT.

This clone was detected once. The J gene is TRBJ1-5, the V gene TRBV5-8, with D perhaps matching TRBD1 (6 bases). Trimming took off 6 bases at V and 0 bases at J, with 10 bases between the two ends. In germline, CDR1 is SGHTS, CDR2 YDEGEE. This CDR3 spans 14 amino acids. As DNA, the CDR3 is TGTGCCAGCAACCAGGGGTATAGCAATCAGCCCCAGCATTTT. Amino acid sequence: CASNQGYSNQPQHF.

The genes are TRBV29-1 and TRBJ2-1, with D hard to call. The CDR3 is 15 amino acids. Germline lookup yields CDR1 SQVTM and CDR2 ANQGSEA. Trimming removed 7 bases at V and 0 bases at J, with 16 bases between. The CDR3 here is CSGKLDPSSYNEQFF. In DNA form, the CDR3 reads TGCAGCGGTAAACTGGACCCAAGCTCCTACAATGAGCAGTTCTTC.

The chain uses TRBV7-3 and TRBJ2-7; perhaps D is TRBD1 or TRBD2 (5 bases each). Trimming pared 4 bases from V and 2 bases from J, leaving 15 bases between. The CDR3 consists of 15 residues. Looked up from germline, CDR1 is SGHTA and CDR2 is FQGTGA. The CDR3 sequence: CASSYDGTGPYEQYF. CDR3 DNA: TGTGCCAGCAGCTACGATGGGACGGGCCCCTACGAGCAGTACTTC.

CDR3 nucleotides: TGTGCCAGCAGCTTAGCGGGGACGGGACAGCCCCAGCATTTT. This codes for CASSLAGTGQPQHF. This chain connects TRBV7-2 to TRBJ1-5, with a tentative D call TRBD1 (5 bases). CDR3 size: 14 residues. Looked up from germline, CDR1 is SGHTA and CDR2 is FQGNSA. The germline V and J ends were trimmed by 0 bases and 7 bases, with 10 bases remaining between them.

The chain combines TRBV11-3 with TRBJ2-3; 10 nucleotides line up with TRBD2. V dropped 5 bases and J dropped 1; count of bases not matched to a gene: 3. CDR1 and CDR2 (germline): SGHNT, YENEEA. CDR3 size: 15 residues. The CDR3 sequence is CASSQGTSGTDTQYF. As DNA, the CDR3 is TGTGCCAGCAGCCAAGGGACTAGCGGCACAGATACGCAGTATTTT.

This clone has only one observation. CDR3 sequence reads: CASSPDQTDYGYTF. CDR3 DNA: TGTGCCAGCTCACCGGACCAAACGGACTATGGCTACACCTTC. The chain links TRBV18 to TRBJ1-2; unclear D gene. V lost 3 bases and J 3 bases, leaving 11 bases between the germline ends. Looked up from germline, CDR1 is KGHSH and CDR2 is LQKENI. CDR3 length equals 14 residues.

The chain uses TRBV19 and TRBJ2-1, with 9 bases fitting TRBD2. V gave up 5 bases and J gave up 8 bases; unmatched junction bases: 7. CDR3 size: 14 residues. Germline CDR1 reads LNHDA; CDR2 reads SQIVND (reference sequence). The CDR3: CASSRGGAFDEQFF. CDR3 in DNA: TGTGCCAGTAGTCGCGGGGGGGCTTTTGATGAGCAGTTCTTC. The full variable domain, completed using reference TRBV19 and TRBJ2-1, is DGGITQSPKYLFRKEGQNVTLSCEQNLNHDAMYWYRQDPGQGLRLIYYSQIVNDFQKGDIAEGYSVSREKKESFPLTVTSAQKNPTAFYLCASSRGGAFDEQFFGPGTRLTVL.

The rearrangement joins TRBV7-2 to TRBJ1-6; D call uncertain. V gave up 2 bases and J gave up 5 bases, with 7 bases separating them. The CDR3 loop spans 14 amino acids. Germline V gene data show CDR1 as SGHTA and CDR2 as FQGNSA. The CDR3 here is CASSLFADNSPLHF. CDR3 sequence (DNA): TGTGCCAGCAGCTTATTCGCAGATAATTCACCCCTCCACTTT. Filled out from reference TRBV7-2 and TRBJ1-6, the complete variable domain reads GAGVSQSPSNKVTEKGKDVELRCDPISGHTALYWYRQSLGQGLEFLIYFQGNSAPDKSGLPSDRFSAERTGGSVSTLTIQRTQQEDSAVYLCASSLFADNSPLHFGNGTRLTVT.

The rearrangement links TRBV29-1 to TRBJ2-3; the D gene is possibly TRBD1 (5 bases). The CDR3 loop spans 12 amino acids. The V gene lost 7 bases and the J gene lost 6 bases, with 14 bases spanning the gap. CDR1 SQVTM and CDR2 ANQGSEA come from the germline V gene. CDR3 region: CSARIRGDTQYF. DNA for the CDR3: TGCAGCGCCCGTATTAGGGGCGATACGCAGTATTTT.

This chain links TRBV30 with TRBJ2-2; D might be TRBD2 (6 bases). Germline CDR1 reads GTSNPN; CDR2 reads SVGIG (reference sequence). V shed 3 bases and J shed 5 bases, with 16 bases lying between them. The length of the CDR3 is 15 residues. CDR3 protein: CAWRARGGGTGELFF. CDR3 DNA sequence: TGTGCCTGGAGGGCCCGGGGAGGAGGGACCGGGGAGCTGTTTTTT.

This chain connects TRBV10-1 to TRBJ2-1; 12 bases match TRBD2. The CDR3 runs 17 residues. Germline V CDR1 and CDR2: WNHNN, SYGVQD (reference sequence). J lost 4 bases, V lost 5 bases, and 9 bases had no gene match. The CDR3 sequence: CASSSRLAGDPYNEQFF. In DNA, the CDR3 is TGCGCCAGCAGTTCTAGACTAGCGGGGGACCCTTACAATGAGCAGTTCTTC.

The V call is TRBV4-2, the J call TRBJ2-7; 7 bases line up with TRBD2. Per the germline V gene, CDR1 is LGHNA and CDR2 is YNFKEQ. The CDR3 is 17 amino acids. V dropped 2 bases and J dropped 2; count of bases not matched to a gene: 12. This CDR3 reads CASSQYGYSGLTYEQYF. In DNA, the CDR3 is TGTGCCAGCAGCCAATACGGATATAGCGGGCTTACCTACGAGCAGTACTTC.

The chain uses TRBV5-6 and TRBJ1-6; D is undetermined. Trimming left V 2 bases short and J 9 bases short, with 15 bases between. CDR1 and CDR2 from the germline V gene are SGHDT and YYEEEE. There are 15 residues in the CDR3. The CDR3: CASSLREGIGSPLHF. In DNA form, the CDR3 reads TGTGCCAGCAGCTTAAGGGAGGGTATCGGTTCACCCCTCCACTTT.

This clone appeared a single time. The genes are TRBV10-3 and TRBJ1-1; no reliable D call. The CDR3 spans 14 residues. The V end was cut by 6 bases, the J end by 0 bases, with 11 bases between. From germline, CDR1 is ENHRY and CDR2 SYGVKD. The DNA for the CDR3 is TGTGCCATCAGGGAGAAGGGCCTGAACACTGAAGCTTTCTTT. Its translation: CAIREKGLNTEAFF.

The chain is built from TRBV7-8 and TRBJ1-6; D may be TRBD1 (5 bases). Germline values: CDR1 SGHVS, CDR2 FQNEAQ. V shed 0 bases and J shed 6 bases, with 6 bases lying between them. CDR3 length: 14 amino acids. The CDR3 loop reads CASSLAGTNSPLHF. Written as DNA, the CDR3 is TGTGCCAGCAGCTTAGCAGGGACTAATTCACCCCTCCACTTT. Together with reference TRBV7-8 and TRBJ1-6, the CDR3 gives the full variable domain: GAGVSQSPRYKVAKRGQDVALRCDPISGHVSLFWYQQALGQGPEFLTYFQNEAQLDKSGLPSDRFFAERPEGSVSTLKIQRTQQEDSAVYLCASSLAGTNSPLHFGNGTRLTVT.

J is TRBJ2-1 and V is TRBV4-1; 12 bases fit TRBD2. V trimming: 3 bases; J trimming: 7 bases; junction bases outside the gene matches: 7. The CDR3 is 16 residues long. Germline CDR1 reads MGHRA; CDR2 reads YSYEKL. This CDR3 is CASSQNLAGGKNEQFF. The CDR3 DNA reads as TGCGCCAGCAGCCAGAACCTAGCGGGAGGGAAAAATGAGCAGTTCTTC.

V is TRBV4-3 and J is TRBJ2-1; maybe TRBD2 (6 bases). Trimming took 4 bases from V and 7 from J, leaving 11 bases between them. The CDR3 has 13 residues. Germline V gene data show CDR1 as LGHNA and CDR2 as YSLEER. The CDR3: CASSRGTFNEQFF. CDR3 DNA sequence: TGCGCCAGCAGCCGCGGGACGTTTAATGAGCAGTTCTTC.

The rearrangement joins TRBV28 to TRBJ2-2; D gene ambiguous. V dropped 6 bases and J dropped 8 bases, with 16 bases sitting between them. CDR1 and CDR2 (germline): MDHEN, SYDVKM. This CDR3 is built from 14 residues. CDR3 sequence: CASRHAAGGGELFF. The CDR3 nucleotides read TGTGCCAGCAGGCACGCCGCTGGCGGTGGGGAGCTGTTTTTT.

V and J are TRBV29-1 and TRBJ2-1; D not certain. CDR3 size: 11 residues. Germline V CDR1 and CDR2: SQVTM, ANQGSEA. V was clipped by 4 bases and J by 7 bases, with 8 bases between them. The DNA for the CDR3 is TGCAGCGTTGCTCCAAAAAATGAGCAGTTCTTC. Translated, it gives CSVAPKNEQFF.